Listed here are 10 T cell receptor beta chains from one sample, sequenced in a study of identical twins (dated by TCRdb to 2016 to 2017). The method behind the library was 5' RACE. This sample was sequenced with an Illumina HiSeq 2000. TCRdb reprocessed the public reads (quality trimming at Q25 with fastp, clone calling with MiXCR) and kept in-frame beta chains. Each CDR3 protein gets just one entry, which takes the most common genes and DNA from the rows behind it. The sample records around 1.7 million distinct CDR3 sequences, 25% to 35% of which are singletons. 0.27% of the sample lies in the top ten. Source material: cord blood. All receptors derive from a newborn girl in good health.

In its sample, this clonotype was seen many times. The chain uses TRBV12-3 or TRBV12-4 and TRBJ2-7; possible D gene TRBD2, 5 bases. The V gene lost 2 bases and the J gene lost 5 bases, with 13 bases spanning the gap. CDR3 size: 14 residues. Here the CDR3 DNA reads TGTGCCAGCAGTTTAAACTCGGCGGGCAACGAGCAGTACTTC. It translates to CASSLNSAGNEQYF.

The chain carries TRBV20-1 and TRBJ1-5; D is unclear. Between the trimmed V and J ends, which lost 3 bases and 4 bases, there was a span of 19 bases. Germline lookup yields CDR1 DFQATT and CDR2 SNEGSKA (reference sequence). The CDR3 runs 16 residues. As DNA, the CDR3 is TGCAGTGCTAGTGAAGTTCCTATATGGGTTAATCAGCCCCAGCATTTT. Amino acids: CSASEVPIWVNQPQHF.

This clonotype has more than one count but fewer than ten. This sequence joins TRBV7-2 and TRBJ1-2, with D unresolved. CDR1 and CDR2 (germline): SGHTA, FQGNSA. The CDR3 runs to 15 residues. V was pared by 1 base and J by 2 bases, with 11 bases between. The CDR3 DNA sequence: TGTGCCAGCAGCTTAGGTTACTTCCCGAACTATGGCTACACCTTC. Translation gives CASSLGYFPNYGYTF.

The V and J genes are TRBV28 and TRBJ1-2, with D hard to call. This CDR3 contains 10 residues. V lost 6 bases and J 8 bases, leaving 7 bases between the germline ends. Germline loops: CDR1 MDHEN, CDR2 SYDVKM. This CDR3 reads CASREKGYTF. DNA of the CDR3: TGTGCCAGCAGGGAAAAAGGCTACACCTTC.

This clonotype appeared once. V gene TRBV9 combines with J gene TRBJ2-2, with 10 nucleotides matching TRBD2. The J segment lost 2 bases and the V segment lost 3 bases, leaving 7 bases of the junction unmatched. Germline CDR1 reads SGDLS; CDR2 reads YYNGEE. The CDR3 spans 17 residues. CDR3 nucleotide sequence: TGTGCCAGCAGCGACCCAAGGACTAGCGGTAACACCGGGGAGCTGTTTTTT. Protein: CASSDPRTSGNTGELFF.

This clonotype was recorded a few times. The chain employs TRBV4-2 and TRBJ2-5, with D possibly TRBD2 on 5 matching bases. Germline V gives CDR1 LGHNA, CDR2 YNFKEQ. CDR3 length: 16 residues. V was pared by 1 base and J by 4 bases, with 16 bases between. CDR3 in DNA: TGTGCCAGCAGCCAAGGGAGTTCGGGGAACCGAGAGACCCAGTACTTC. It encodes CASSQGSSGNRETQYF.

This chain uses TRBV20-1 with TRBJ2-3; tentative D call: TRBD1 (7 bases). Germline V gene lookup returns CDR1 DFQATT and CDR2 SNEGSKA (reference sequence). Trimming cost V 5 bases and J 4 bases, with 16 bases left between them. This CDR3 is built from 14 residues. CDR3 coding DNA: TGCAGTGCTCACCCCAGGGGGGCCTCAGATACGCAGTATTTT. Translating it yields CSAHPRGASDTQYF.

The chain uses TRBV29-1 and TRBJ2-5; perhaps TRBD1 as D (6 bases). Per the germline V gene, CDR1 is SQVTM and CDR2 is ANQGSEA. Trimming took 0 bases from V and 5 from J, leaving 13 bases between them. The CDR3 loop spans 14 amino acids. CDR3 nucleotides: TGCAGCGTTGAAGACAAGTTCGACAGGGAGACCCAGTACTTC. Translated: CSVEDKFDRETQYF.

In its sample, this clonotype was seen a few times. This chain uses TRBV9 with TRBJ2-1; D may be TRBD1 or TRBD2 (8 bases each). The germline V gene has CDR1 SGDLS and CDR2 YYNGEE. CDR3 size: 14 residues. Between the trimmed V and J ends, which lost 0 bases and 9 bases, there was a span of 13 bases. CDR3 in amino acids: CASSVGGGTGEQFF. CDR3 in DNA: TGTGCCAGCAGCGTAGGCGGGGGGACAGGTGAGCAGTTCTTC. The full variable domain, in which reference TRBV9 and TRBJ2-1 provide the parts outside the CDR3, is DSGVTQTPKHLITATGQRVTLRCSPRSGDLSVYWYQQSLDQGLQFLIQYYNGEERAKGNILERFSAQQFPDLHSELNLSSLELGDSALYFCASSVGGGTGEQFFGPGTRLTVL.

This clonotype was seen more than once but under ten times. The chain carries TRBV4-2 and TRBJ2-7; 7 bases are shared with TRBD1. The CDR3 length is 13 residues. Germline V lookup: CDR1 LGHNA, CDR2 YNFKEQ. After removal of 3 bases from V and 5 bases from J, the junction contained 4 bases not matched to a gene. CDR3 nucleotide sequence: TGTGCCAGCAGCCACCGTGGGACAGACGAGCAGTACTTC. Its translation: CASSHRGTDEQYF.